These T cell receptor beta chains were read from a single sample in a study of vaccination and CD4 T cells after COVID-19. These receptors have no known antigen. TCRdb re-analysed the PCR reads in MiXCR, keeping a single row per CDR3 protein. The profile covers about 4,600 distinct CDR3 sequences, with approximately 45% appearing a single time and around 41% taken by the ten largest. Sequencing was done on a sample of CD4+ T cells from blood, cultured in vitro. These receptors were taken from a human donor who had recovered from COVID-19. Both conserved end residues are part of each CDR3. The D gene is left open where the match is weak. Size is omitted from some rows. Given values are once, few, many or a class for expanded clones.

TRBV7-9	-	-	TRBJ2-1	TGTGCCAGCCAGGACCGGACGAATGAGCAGTTCTTC	CASQDRTNEQFF
TRBV4-3	TRBD1	-	TRBJ1-2	TGCGCCAGCAGCCCGCAACAGGGGGTGAATGGCTACACCTTC	CASSPQQGVNGYTF
TRBV7-6	-	-	TRBJ2-1	TGTGCCAGCAGCTTAGGTGGCGGTGAGCAGTTCTTC	CASSLGGGEQFF
TRBV7-2	-	-	TRBJ2-7	TGTGCCAGCAGCAGCAGTATCTACGAGCAGTACTTC	CASSSSIYEQYF
TRBV20-1	-	-	TRBJ1-1	TGCAGTGCTACCCATCCGAGTAGGGGGGCGAACACTGAAGCTTTCTTT	CSATHPSRGANTEAFF
TRBV27	-	-	TRBJ1-2	TGTGCCAGCAGTCGGGGGGGACTGCCCTATGGCTACACCTTC	CASSRGGLPYGYTF
TRBV10-3	-	-	TRBJ1-4	TGTGCCATCAGAAGAGACCCTAATGAAAAACTGTTTTTT	CAIRRDPNEKLFF
TRBV2	-	once	TRBJ2-3	TGTGCCAGCAGTGAAAGTCCCGGGGGACTTTGGTCCCCAGATACGCAGTATTTT	CASSESPGGLWSPDTQYF
TRBV7-2	TRBD2	few	TRBJ2-3	TGTGCCAGCAGCTTAGACGCGGGGGTGGATACGCAGTATTTT	CASSLDAGVDTQYF
TRBV18	-	-	TRBJ1-2	TGTGCCAGCTCACCCAGGGTAGGCTATGGCTACACCTTC	CASSPRVGYGYTF
TRBV19	-	few	TRBJ2-2	TGTGCCAGTAGTACCATTAACACCGGGGAGCTGTTTTTT	CASSTINTGELFF
TRBV7-3	TRBD2	few	TRBJ2-7	TGTGCCAGCAGCTTAACGAGACTAGCGGGAGGCTACGAGCAGTACTTC	CASSLTRLAGGYEQYF
TRBV4-3	TRBD2	-	TRBJ2-2	TGCGCCAGCAGCCAAGAGGGACTAGCGTGGGCACCCGGGGAGCTGTTTTTT	CASSQEGLAWAPGELFF
TRBV20-1	-	few	TRBJ2-1	TGCAGTGCTAGAGACGGGGCGGACTACAATGAGCAGTTCTTC	CSARDGADYNEQFF
TRBV20-1	TRBD2	-	TRBJ2-1	TGCAGTGCTCAAAGCGGGGTAACCTACAATGAGCAGTTCTTC	CSAQSGVTYNEQFF